These 31 T cell receptor beta chains came from one sample sequenced in a study of blood T cell repertoires in COVID-19. The assay was immunoSEQ multiplex PCR, and TCRdb's table has in-frame clones only and misses some. This sample has about 38,000 clones; 70% to 90% occur once, and the top ten carry around 35%. Sequencing was carried out using peripheral blood. The receptors originated from a man between 65 and 79 years old with active COVID-19.

The DNA of the CDR3 is TGTGCCATCAGGGGCTCCAGCACAGATACGCAGTATTTT. This encodes CAIRGSSTDTQYF. The chain employs TRBV10-3 and TRBJ2-3; D call uncertain. Germline V lookup: CDR1 ENHRY, CDR2 SYGVKD. The CDR3 contains 13 residues. V was cut by 6 bases and J by 0 bases, with 7 bases left in between.

The chain couples TRBV6-2 or TRBV6-3 to TRBJ2-5; D might be TRBD2 (6 bases). The CDR3 sequence is 16 residues long. Germline V gene sequence: CDR1 MNHEY, CDR2 SVGEGT. Trimming took 0 bases from V and 3 from J, leaving 14 bases between them. The CDR3 sequence is CASSYSGGTGEETQYF. The DNA for the CDR3 is TGTGCCAGCAGTTACTCCGGGGGTACGGGAGAAGAGACCCAGTACTTC.

Turning to this clone: The junction departs from the called germline gene at one end, perhaps through a read error. J is TRBJ1-1 and V is TRBV20-1; the D is unclear. The germline V gene has CDR1 DFQATT and CDR2 SNEGSKA (reference sequence). This CDR3 spans 9 amino acids. The CDR3 nucleotides are TGCAGTGCTCCGCCTGAGGCTTTCTTT. It specifies CSAPPEAFF.

The chain is built from TRBV28 and TRBJ1-6, with D possibly being TRBD1 (6 bases). CDR1 MDHEN and CDR2 SYDVKM come from the germline V gene. The germline V and J ends were trimmed by 5 bases and 10 bases, with 15 bases remaining between them. This CDR3 comprises 14 residues. CDR3 protein: CASSPTGLRSPLHF. Written as DNA, the CDR3 is TGTGCCAGCAGTCCCACAGGGCTTAGGTCACCCCTCCACTTT.

This chain connects TRBV12-3 or TRBV12-4 to TRBJ2-7, with D possibly matching TRBD1 (6 bases). The CDR3 length is 10 residues. Trimming pared 8 bases from V and 6 bases from J, leaving 8 bases between. CDR3 DNA: TGTGCCAGCGGGGGCGCCGAGCAGTACTTC. It codes for CASGGAEQYF.

The chain recombines TRBV9 with TRBJ2-5; possible D gene TRBD2, 5 bases. The V and J ends lost 3 bases and 4 bases respectively, with 13 bases between them. Germline V CDR1 and CDR2: SGDLS, YYNGEE. This CDR3 comprises 14 residues. DNA for the CDR3: TGTGCCAGCAGCGGAGGGTCCCCGGGAGAGACCCAGTACTTC. It encodes CASSGGSPGETQYF.

The chain joins TRBV7-3 to TRBJ2-7; 8 nucleotides agree with TRBD2. V dropped 0 bases and J dropped 7; count of bases not matched to a gene: 2. The CDR3 is 13 residues long. Germline CDR1 and CDR2: SGHTA and FQGTGA. The CDR3: CASSLTRGGEQYF. As DNA, the CDR3 is TGTGCCAGCAGCTTAACACGGGGGGGGGAGCAGTACTTC. Variable domain in full (rest from reference TRBV7-3 and TRBJ2-7): GAGVSQTPSNKVTEKGKYVELRCDPISGHTALYWYRQSLGQGPEFLIYFQGTGAADDSGLPNDRFFAVRPEGSVSTLKIQRTERGDSAVYLCASSLTRGGEQYFGPGTRLTVT.

In its sample, this clone was seen once. In DNA, the CDR3 is TGTGCCAGCTCACCAGCTCTTAGCTATGGCTACACCTTC. It is translated as CASSPALSYGYTF. The chain couples TRBV18 to TRBJ1-2; D unresolved. The germline CDR1 and CDR2 sequences are KGHSH and LQKENI. The V and J ends lost 2 bases and 4 bases respectively, with 8 bases between them. This CDR3 is 13 amino acids long. Combining the CDR3 with reference TRBV18 and TRBJ1-2 gives the whole variable domain NAGVMQNPRHLVRRRGQEARLRCSPMKGHSHVYWYRQLPEEGLKFMVYLQKENIIDESGMPKERFSAEFPKEGPSILRIQQVVRGDSAAYFCASSPALSYGYTFGSGTRLTVV.

The chain carries TRBV5-1 and TRBJ2-2; no clear D gene. This CDR3 comprises 11 residues. Germline CDR1 is SGHRS and CDR2 is YFSETQ. V gave up 3 bases and J gave up 8 bases, with 5 bases separating them. CDR3 protein: CASSSNGELFF. The CDR3 nucleotides read TGCGCCAGCAGCTCTAATGGGGAGCTGTTTTTT.

This chain connects TRBV20-1 to TRBJ1-1; no clear D. V dropped 5 bases and J dropped 1 base, with 5 bases sitting between them. This CDR3 is built from 11 residues. CDR1 and CDR2 from the germline V gene are DFQATT and SNEGSKA (reference sequence). This chain's CDR3 is CSAARNTEAFF. The CDR3, as DNA: TGCAGTGCTGCCAGGAACACTGAAGCTTTCTTT.

On this clone itself: The sample has other DNA sequences that encode this CDR3 too. CDR3 coding DNA: TGCGCCAGCAGCTTGGCCGGGGACAGCTCCTACGAGCAGTACTTC. Translating it yields CASSLAGDSSYEQYF. The chain combines TRBV5-1 with TRBJ2-7, with 7 bases fitting TRBD1. Germline CDR1 is SGHRS and CDR2 is YFSETQ. This CDR3 is 15 amino acids long. The trim removed 0 bases at V and 0 bases at J, leaving 3 bases unmatched.

The rearrangement uses TRBV11-2 and TRBJ1-1, with 7 bases lining up with TRBD1. V shed 3 bases and J 4 bases; nucleotides not matched to a gene: 17. The CDR3 sequence is 18 residues long. Germline V gene lookup returns CDR1 SGHAT and CDR2 FQNNGV. The CDR3, as DNA: TGTGCCAGCAGCTTCGGGAGGGGGAGGGGGCCCCGTGGCACTGAAGCTTTCTTT. This gives the protein CASSFGRGRGPRGTEAFF.

The chain uses TRBV7-9 and TRBJ2-2; 15 nucleotides line up with TRBD2. Trimming removed 8 bases from V and 3 bases from J; junction bases left unmatched: 7. The CDR3 runs to 17 residues. The V gene's germline CDR1 is SEHNR and CDR2 FQNEAQ (reference sequence). CDR3 amino acids: CASRSGLAGGDTGELFF. CDR3 DNA: TGTGCCAGCCGCTCTGGACTAGCGGGAGGGGACACCGGGGAGCTGTTTTTT.

V gene TRBV24-1 combines with J gene TRBJ2-7; D might be TRBD1 (5 bases). This CDR3 has 13 residues. Germline assignment: CDR1 KGHDR and CDR2 SFDVKD. V lost 6 bases, J lost 5 bases, and 13 bases lay in between. The CDR3 reads CATSSSRGHEQYF. The CDR3 DNA reads as TGTGCCACCAGTTCCTCTAGGGGTCACGAGCAGTACTTC.

CDR3 in amino acids: CASRQGATNEKLFF. CDR3 nucleotide sequence: TGTGCCAGCAGACAGGGAGCAACTAATGAAAAACTGTTTTTT. The chain carries TRBV28 and TRBJ1-4, with a possible D match to TRBD1 (6 bases). The V gene lost 6 bases and the J gene lost 0 bases, with 8 bases spanning the gap. This CDR3 is 14 amino acids long. Per the germline V gene, CDR1 is MDHEN and CDR2 is SYDVKM.

J is TRBJ1-6 and V is TRBV10-3; D gene unclear. The length of the CDR3 is 14 residues. The germline CDR1 and CDR2 sequences are ENHRY and SYGVKD. V was trimmed by 7 bases and J by 4 bases, leaving 11 bases between them. In DNA, the CDR3 is TGTGCCATCAAGGTCGGGGAGTATAATTCACCCCTCCACTTT. Protein: CAIKVGEYNSPLHF.

V usage is TRBV25-1 and J usage is TRBJ1-2, with TRBD1 matching over 9 bases. Germline CDR1 reads MGHDK; CDR2 reads SYGVNS. Trimming removed 6 bases from V and 6 bases from J; junction bases left unmatched: 5. CDR3 length equals 13 residues. This chain's CDR3 is CASRWGTGHGYTF. The CDR3 nucleotides read TGTGCCAGCAGATGGGGGACAGGGCATGGCTACACCTTC.

This chain joins TRBV6-5 and TRBJ1-5; no firm D call. The CDR3 runs 14 residues. V lost 7 bases to trimming and J lost 3 bases, with 13 bases between them. Looked up from germline, CDR1 is MNHEY and CDR2 is SVGAGI. The CDR3 coding sequence is TGTGCCAGCAACCCGGGAACCCCCAATCAGCCCCAGCATTTT. Encoded protein: CASNPGTPNQPQHF.

The gene calls are TRBV19 and TRBJ2-1; D is perhaps TRBD1 (7 bases). The CDR3 length is 12 residues. V was clipped by 5 bases and J by 8 bases, with 10 bases between them. Germline CDR1 reads LNHDA; CDR2 reads SQIVND (reference sequence). The CDR3 region has the DNA TGTGCCAGTAGTCCAGGGGGGTATGAGCAGTTCTTC. Protein sequence: CASSPGGYEQFF.

The chain recombines TRBV18 with TRBJ2-1; TRBD2 matches 14 bases. CDR3 size: 16 residues. CDR1 is KGHSH, CDR2 LQKENI, per germline. J lost 15 bases, V lost 3 bases, and 13 bases had no gene match. The DNA for the CDR3 is TGTGCCAGCTCACCCCAGGGACTAGCGGGAGCTCCGGCGGGGTTCTTC. It codes for CASSPQGLAGAPAGFF.

The chain joins TRBV6-6 to TRBJ1-2; D is ambiguous. The germline CDR1 and CDR2 sequences are MNHNY and SVGAGI (reference sequence). V was shortened by 6 bases and J by 0 bases, with 14 bases between the two germline ends. The CDR3 is made up of 15 amino acids. CDR3 residues: CASSPGMGANYGYTF. The CDR3 bases are TGTGCCAGCAGCCCCGGTATGGGAGCTAACTATGGCTACACCTTC.

The rearrangement links TRBV6-5 to TRBJ2-7; TRBD1 matches 9 bases. The CDR3 consists of 15 residues. Germline CDR1 is MNHEY and CDR2 is SVGAGI. With 7 bases clipped from V and 3 bases from J, the junction kept 10 bases outside the gene matches. In nucleotides, the CDR3 is TGTGCCAGCAAGGACCTGTGGACAGGGGACTACGAGCAGTACTTC. Protein sequence: CASKDLWTGDYEQYF.

J is TRBJ2-3 and V is TRBV5-1; 12 positions match TRBD1. This CDR3 has 15 amino acids. V lost 6 bases and J lost 4; bases outside the gene matches: 6. Germline CDR1 reads SGHRS; CDR2 reads YFSETQ. This CDR3 reads CASKRGTGGPDTQYF. The CDR3 bases are TGCGCCAGCAAACGAGGGACAGGGGGCCCAGATACGCAGTATTTT.

The chain has TRBV5-5 and TRBJ1-2; D remains ambiguous. This CDR3 comprises 14 residues. Germline CDR1 is SGHKS and CDR2 is YYEKEE (reference sequence). V lost 4 bases to trimming and J lost 4 bases, with 14 bases between them. CDR3 nucleotides: TGTGCCAGCAGCCCGAGGGCGCCCGGCTATGGCTACACCTTC. It encodes CASSPRAPGYGYTF. The whole variable domain, remainder taken from reference TRBV5-5 and TRBJ1-2, is DAGVTQSPTHLIKTRGQQVTLRCSPISGHKSVSWYQQVLGQGPQFIFQYYEKEERGRGNFPDRFSARQFPNYSSELNVNALLLGDSALYLCASSPRAPGYGYTFGSGTRLTVV.

V and J are TRBV9 and TRBJ2-6; D is ambiguous. This CDR3 is built from 15 residues. Germline V gene sequence: CDR1 SGDLS, CDR2 YYNGEE. Between the trimmed V and J ends, which lost 4 bases and 4 bases, there was a span of 12 bases. The CDR3 sequence is CASSPHSLGANVLTF. Here the CDR3 DNA reads TGTGCCAGCAGCCCCCACAGCCTCGGGGCCAACGTCCTGACTTTC.

The V gene is TRBV5-1, the J gene TRBJ2-1; TRBD1 might be the D (6 bases). Germline CDR1 reads SGHRS; CDR2 reads YFSETQ. V lost 3 bases, J lost 10 bases, and 17 bases lay in between. The CDR3 contains 14 residues. The CDR3 protein is CASSSTGQTNEQFF. The CDR3 nucleotides read TGCGCCAGCAGCTCTACCGGACAGACGAACGAGCAGTTCTTC.

The chain recombines TRBV19 with TRBJ1-6, with 7 positions matching TRBD1. Germline loops: CDR1 LNHDA, CDR2 SQIVND (reference sequence). The V segment lost 5 bases and the J segment 6 bases; nucleotides outside the gene matches: 4. This CDR3 region has 14 residues. CDR3 sequence reads: CASSPTGFNSPLHF. CDR3 sequence (DNA): TGTGCCAGTAGTCCGACAGGGTTTAATTCACCCCTCCACTTT.

The chain has TRBV28 and TRBJ2-4; tentative D call: TRBD2 (6 bases). Germline CDR1 is MDHEN and CDR2 is SYDVKM. The CDR3 extends over 13 amino acids. V was cut by 9 bases and J by 7 bases, with 16 bases left in between. CDR3 DNA sequence: TGTGCCAGTGGGGGAGGTATCTGGAACATTCAGTACTTC. Protein sequence: CASGGGIWNIQYF.

The chain uses TRBV7-2 and TRBJ2-7; tentative D call: TRBD1 (5 bases). Trimming took off 5 bases at V and 3 bases at J, with 14 bases between the two ends. Germline CDR1 is SGHTA and CDR2 is FQGNSA. The length of the CDR3 is 14 residues. The CDR3 reads CASSPRQSSYEQYF. The DNA for the CDR3 is TGTGCCAGCAGCCCACGACAGTCCAGCTACGAGCAGTACTTC.

J is TRBJ2-1 and V is TRBV20-1; D gene ambiguous. In germline, CDR1 is DFQATT, CDR2 SNEGSKA (reference sequence). The CDR3 length is 12 residues. V was pared by 3 bases and J by 6 bases, with 9 bases between. The CDR3 nucleotides are TGCAGTGCTAGTGTGGCTAGCAATGAGCAGTTCTTC. It specifies CSASVASNEQFF.

This rearrangement joins TRBV4-1 to TRBJ1-2; possibly TRBD1 for D (6 bases). CDR1 and CDR2 from the germline V gene are MGHRA and YSYEKL. Deletions cut 2 bases from V and 4 bases from J, with 17 bases between. The CDR3 totals 16 residues. CDR3 region: CASSQYAGQFSYGYTF. For the CDR3, the DNA is TGCGCCAGCAGCCAATACGCCGGACAGTTCAGCTATGGCTACACCTTC.